This T cell receptor beta chain was profiled in a study of T cell responses to AZD1222 COVID-19 vaccine. Study observations and caveats: Dominant at 160-218 and 743-854, vaccine-associated CD4 TCRs also spanned spike. A rise in Spike-specific TCR breadth and depth followed two AZD1222 doses. Of spike-specific TCRs, nearly half reportedly target regions left unmutated in variants. At baseline, seropositivity was found in only a handful of AZD1222 recipients.

This clone was seen more than once but under ten times. Its antigen is unidentified. Sequenced by immunoSEQ multiplex PCR; TCRdb stores in-frame clones only, minus some. This table has 130,000 or so clones, around 83% appearing once. Germline-derived CDR1 and CDR2 are SGHDT and YYEEEE. V lost 3 bases and J 7 bases, leaving 13 bases between the germline ends. The CDR3 is 13 amino acids. The receptor was derived from an adult in good health. J is TRBJ1-2 and V is TRBV5-6; the D gene is possibly TRBD1 (6 bases). Material: peripheral blood, obtained on day 0 of AZD1222 vaccination. DNA for the CDR3: TGTGCCAGCAGCTGGGACCACAGGGCTGGCTACACCTTC. Its translation: CASSWDHRAGYTF.